The entry below describes one TCR beta chain. What it binds is unknown. This entry comes from a study of beta chain features in type 1 diabetes. Study-level background: Healthy donors, compared against patients, showed similar age, gender and cell yields. All samples combined gave 107,917,701 sorted cells for examination.

Study-wide findings and caveats: There was no resolution here of whether HLA type influences TCRB rearrangement. More deletions and fewer insertions at VDJ junctions were found in patients with type 1 diabetes.

The authors reverse transcribed all of the isolated RNA, so sequencing captured expressed TCRB transcripts. Profiling relied on immunoSEQ multiplex PCR, and the TCRdb table lists in-frame clones only, not all of them. The sample includes roughly 300,000 clones, 14% of them seen just once. This TCR came from a man younger than 40 in good health. Sequencing was carried out using central memory CD4+ T cells from blood.

The CDR3 protein is CASSYSYRTYEQYF. The CDR3 DNA follows: TGTGCCAGCAGTTACTCGTACAGGACCTACGAGCAGTACTTC. This chain links TRBV6-5 with TRBJ2-7; possibly TRBD1 for D (5 bases). The V gene's germline CDR1 is MNHEY and CDR2 SVGAGI. This CDR3 has 14 residues. Trimming removed 0 bases at V and 2 bases at J, with 8 bases between.